The rows below give T cell receptor beta chains drawn from one sample of a study of blood T cell repertoires in COVID-19. Profiled with immunoSEQ multiplex PCR; TCRdb holds only in-frame clones, not every one. Among hundreds of thousands of clones listed, around 84% were seen once. The source material was peripheral blood. These receptors were obtained from a woman aged 18-29 years with acute or convalescent COVID-19. Both conserved end residues are part of each CDR3.

TRBV2	TRBJ1-3	CASSEQGRRNTIYF
TRBV19	TRBJ2-2	CASSRGLGMGTGELFF
TRBV24-1	TRBJ2-2	CATSDPGGELFF
TRBV7-9	TRBJ1-5	CASSYGQGNQPQHF
TRBV5-1	TRBJ2-1	CASSPSTSLSSYNEQFF
TRBV5-4	TRBJ1-2	CASSLQVEYGYTF
TRBV9	TRBJ1-2	CASSLSGGLHYGYTF
TRBV5-1	TRBJ1-5	CASSLMTGEDQPQHF
TRBV3-1/TRBV3-2	TRBJ1-3	CASSQVYEPSGTGNTIYF
TRBV5-1	TRBJ1-1	CASSLDPDTEAFF
TRBV24-1	TRBJ1-5	CATSDPGQGGNQPQHF
TRBV30	TRBJ1-2	CAWSVLVATANYGYTF
TRBV29-1	TRBJ2-3	CSVERWGEDTQYF
TRBV28	TRBJ1-6	CASCLRDNNSPLHF
TRBV4-1	TRBJ2-2	CASSHQEGAGELFF
TRBV4-1	TRBJ2-1	CASSQVLTGGRDEQFF
TRBV3-1/TRBV3-2	TRBJ1-2	CASSPGGSRYGYTF
TRBV27	TRBJ2-7	CASSLSIGGTYEQYF
TRBV29-1	TRBJ2-7	CSVGQGGFYEQYF
TRBV2	TRBJ2-3	CASSDLISGSDTQYF
TRBV5-1	TRBJ2-7	CASSLRAGAGEQYF
TRBV3-1/TRBV3-2	TRBJ1-2	CASSQTDRGLNGYTF
TRBV10-3	TRBJ1-4	CAISESGTGNEKLFF
TRBV28	TRBJ2-1	CASSFVGQGAYNEQFF
TRBV24-1	TRBJ1-1	CATSDSPGQRTEAFF
TRBV9	TRBJ2-7	CASSASGLAGAYEQYF
TRBV11-2	TRBJ2-7	CASTPSGSYEQYF
TRBV29-1	TRBJ2-1	CSVEQGAYEQFF